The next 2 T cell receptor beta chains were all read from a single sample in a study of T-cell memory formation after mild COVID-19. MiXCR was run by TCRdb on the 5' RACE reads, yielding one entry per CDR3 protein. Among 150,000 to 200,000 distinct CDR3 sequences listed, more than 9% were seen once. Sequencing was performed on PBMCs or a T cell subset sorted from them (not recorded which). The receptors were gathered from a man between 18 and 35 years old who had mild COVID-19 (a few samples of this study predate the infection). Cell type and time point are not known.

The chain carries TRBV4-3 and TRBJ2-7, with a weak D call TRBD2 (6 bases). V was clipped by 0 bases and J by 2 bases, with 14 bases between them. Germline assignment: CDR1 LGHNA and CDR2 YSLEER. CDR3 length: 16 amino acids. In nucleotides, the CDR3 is TGCGCCAGCAGCCAAGATCTAGCGAACGGGGCCTACGAGCAGTACGTC. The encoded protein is CASSQDLANGAYEQYV.

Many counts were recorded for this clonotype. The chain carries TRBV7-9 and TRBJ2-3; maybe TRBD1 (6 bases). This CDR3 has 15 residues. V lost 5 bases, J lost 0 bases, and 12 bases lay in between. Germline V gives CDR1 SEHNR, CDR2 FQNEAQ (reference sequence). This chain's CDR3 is CASSGRQVSTDTQYF. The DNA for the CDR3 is TGTGCCAGCAGCGGTCGACAGGTTAGCACAGATACGCAGTATTTT.